This is a list of T cell receptor beta chains from one sample in a study of cytomegalovirus exposure and HLA in healthy donors. The method was immunoSEQ multiplex PCR; TCRdb's version includes in-frame clones alone and lacks a portion of them. This repertoire shows about 280,000 clones, over 75% found once; its top ten account for around 0.9%. Sequenced sample: PBMCs. The receptors here all came from a woman aged 18-29 years in good health and CMV-seronegative. CDR3s include the opening cysteine and the closing phenylalanine or tryptophan. A D gene is named only where the DNA matches it firmly. Clone size appears in some rows only: once, few, many, or a class for an expanded clone.

TRBV6-6	once	TRBJ1-1	-	TGTGCCAGCACTAAGGGGGTGAACACTGAAGCTTTCTTT	CASTKGVNTEAFF
TRBV30	-	TRBJ1-4	-	TGTGCTCTACAACGAACAGGATTTAATGAAAAACTGTTTTTT	CALQRTGFNEKLFF
TRBV2	-	TRBJ2-1	TRBD1	TGTGCCAGCAGAGTCGACAGGGGGAGATGGAATGAGCAGTTCTTC	CASRVDRGRWNEQFF
TRBV11-3	-	TRBJ2-5	TRBD1	TGTGCCAGCAGCAGGACAGGGGGCGAGACCCAGTACTTC	CASSRTGGETQYF
TRBV28	once	TRBJ2-1	-	TGTGCCAGCAGTTTGAGGCCTGCTGAGCAGTTCTTC	CASSLRPAEQFF
TRBV5-6	-	TRBJ1-5	-	TGTGCCAGCAGCTTTGGTGGAGACCCTTACAATCAGCCCCAGCATTTT	CASSFGGDPYNQPQHF
TRBV11-2	-	TRBJ1-6	-	TGTGCCAGCAGCTTTGACAGGAACCTGAGCTCCTATAATTCACCCCTCCACTTT	CASSFDRNLSSYNSPLHF
TRBV28	-	TRBJ2-7	TRBD1	TGTGCCAGCAGCAATGGACAGGAACCCTTTTACGAGCAGTACTTC	CASSNGQEPFYEQYF
TRBV7-7	-	TRBJ1-1	-	TGTGCCAGCAGCTTAAATCCTAAAAGAAGAATGAAGAACACTGAAGCTTTCTTT	CASSLNPKRRMKNTEAFF
TRBV27	-	TRBJ2-4	-	TGTGCCAGCAGTTTCCAGGGACTGAACATTCAGTACTTC	CASSFQGLNIQYF
TRBV27	-	TRBJ2-7	TRBD1	TGTGCCAGCAGTCCCGGGACAGGGGGTCACGAGCAGTACTTC	CASSPGTGGHEQYF
TRBV7-9	-	TRBJ2-7	-	TGTGCCAGCAGCCCCCCCGGTGGCTACGAGCAGTACTTC	CASSPPGGYEQYF
TRBV6-5	-	TRBJ2-7	-	TGTGCCAGCAGGTCAACAGGGTACGAGCAGTACTTC	CASRSTGYEQYF
TRBV25-1	-	TRBJ2-7	TRBD1	TGTGCCAGCAGTGAAGGGGGACAGGGACCCTACGAGCAGTACTTC	CASSEGGQGPYEQYF
TRBV2	-	TRBJ2-1	TRBD2	TGTGCCAGCAGGGCTACTAGCGGAGCCCCGGATGAGCAGTTCTTC	CASRATSGAPDEQFF
TRBV11-2	few	TRBJ1-5	TRBD1	TGTGCCAGCAGCAAAGGACAGGGGCATCAGCCCCAGCATTTT	CASSKGQGHQPQHF
TRBV5-1	-	TRBJ2-1	-	TGCGCCAGCAGCTTGTTTGGACGGGGTGAGCAGTTCTTC	CASSLFGRGEQFF
TRBV6-5	once	TRBJ2-3	-	TGTGCCAGCAGTTACGGGGGCACTAGCACAGATACGCAGTATTTT	CASSYGGTSTDTQYF
TRBV18	once	TRBJ1-1	-	TGTGCCAGCTCACCACCGTCGGGAGAGAACACTGAAGCTTTCTTT	CASSPPSGENTEAFF
TRBV4-2	once	TRBJ1-3	TRBD1	TGTGCCAGCAGCCAAGGTCAGGGGGTTGGCACCATATATTTT	CASSQGQGVGTIYF
TRBV11-3	-	TRBJ1-1	-	TGTGCCAGCAGCCCCTCCACGCGTGCCACTGAAGCTTTCTTT	CASSPSTRATEAFF
TRBV7-9	-	TRBJ2-1	TRBD2	TGTGCCAGCAGCCTTCTAACTGGACTAGCGGGAGGCAATGAGCAGTTCTTC	CASSLLTGLAGGNEQFF
TRBV27	-	TRBJ2-2	-	TGTGCCACGAAAAAAGGAGGGCACGGGGAGCTGTTTTTT	CATKKGGHGELFF
TRBV28	-	TRBJ2-1	TRBD2	TGTGCCAGCAGTCCTAGCGGGAGGGCTTGGGAGCAGTTCTTC	CASSPSGRAWEQFF
TRBV5-6	-	TRBJ2-1	-	TGTGCCAGCAGCTCCCCGTCAGGGACCTACAATGAGCAGTTCTTC	CASSSPSGTYNEQFF
TRBV19	-	TRBJ2-7	TRBD2	TGTGCCAGTAGTATTACTAGCGGGAGCTACGAGCAGTACTTC	CASSITSGSYEQYF
TRBV6-1	-	TRBJ1-5	-	TGTGCCAGCAGTGAACTGGGCGTCAGCAATCAGCCCCAGCATTTT	CASSELGVSNQPQHF
TRBV6-1	-	TRBJ2-7	-	TGTGCCAGCACGTTTGGGGGAGCGGGCTCCTACGAGCAGTACTTC	CASTFGGAGSYEQYF
TRBV6-9	-	TRBJ2-7	-	TGTGCCAGCCGCGCGTTTCGAGGGAGATACAACGAGCAGTACTTC	CASRAFRGRYNEQYF
TRBV5-6	-	TRBJ2-7	-	TGTGCCAGCAGCTTGGGGTCCTTGGAGGGCTCCTACGAGCAGTACTTC	CASSLGSLEGSYEQYF
TRBV6-6	once	TRBJ2-7	-	TGTGCCAGCAGTCAGGCCTACGAGCAGTACTTC	CASSQAYEQYF
TRBV10-3	-	TRBJ2-5	TRBD1	TGTGCCATCAGTGTGGGACAGGGGGCAGGGGAGACCCAGTACTTC	CAISVGQGAGETQYF
TRBV15	-	TRBJ2-1	-	TGTGCCACCAGCCTCTCCCCAGGGAACAGCGAACAGCAGTTCTTC	CATSLSPGNSEQQFF
TRBV6-4	-	TRBJ2-3	-	TGTGCCAGCAGTGACTCGGCGGGAACAGATACGCAGTATTTT	CASSDSAGTDTQYF
TRBV28	-	TRBJ2-1	TRBD1	TGTGCCAGCAGTTCCTACGACAGGGGGCTCGGTGATGAGCAGTTCTTC	CASSSYDRGLGDEQFF
TRBV19	-	TRBJ2-5	TRBD1	TGTGCCAGTAGTCCCCGGGACAGGGGGCCGCTAGAGACCCAGTACTTC	CASSPRDRGPLETQYF
TRBV6-5	-	TRBJ1-2	-	TGTGCCAGCGGGCAGGGGCAAGCCTATGGCTACACCTTC	CASGQGQAYGYTF
TRBV9	few	TRBJ2-2	TRBD2	TGTGCCAGCAGCGGTGGACGAGCACTAGCGGGAGGGTTAGCCACCGGGGAGCTGTTTTTT	CASSGGRALAGGLATGELFF
TRBV18	few	TRBJ1-5	-	TGTGCCAGCTCACCAGCGACAGGAGCCAATCAGCCCCAGCATTTT	CASSPATGANQPQHF
TRBV7-3	-	TRBJ2-1	-	TGTGCCAGCAGCCTATTCAGCGGCCTCTCCTACAATGAGCAGTTCTTC	CASSLFSGLSYNEQFF
TRBV7-9	-	TRBJ2-1	TRBD2	TGTGCCAGCAGCCCTCCGGGGGGAGAATCCTACAATGAGCAGTTCTTC	CASSPPGGESYNEQFF
TRBV11-1	once	TRBJ1-1	TRBD1	TGTGCCAGCAGCTCCGGACAGGGGATAGAAGCTTTCTTT	CASSSGQGIEAFF
TRBV28	-	TRBJ2-3	TRBD2	TGTGCCAGCAGTTTCCCCCCAATAAGACTAGCGGGAGTCTATCCAGATACGCAGTATTTT	CASSFPPIRLAGVYPDTQYF
TRBV27	-	TRBJ2-6	-	TGTGCCAGCAGTTCCAACAGGGTGGATGGGGCCAACGTCCTGACTTTC	CASSSNRVDGANVLTF
TRBV2	-	TRBJ2-7	-	TGTGCCAGCAACCGGGGGGCCTCCTACGAGCAGTACTTC	CASNRGASYEQYF
TRBV9	once	TRBJ2-1	-	TGTGCCAGCAGCGTCGGGAACCCCGACAATGAGCAGTTCTTC	CASSVGNPDNEQFF
TRBV4-1	-	TRBJ1-2	-	TGCGCCAGCAGCTCCACCAGTAACTATGGCTACACCTTC	CASSSTSNYGYTF
TRBV7-2	-	TRBJ1-5	TRBD1	TGTGCCAGCAGCTTAGGGGACAGGGGGATTGCTCAGCCCCAGCATTTT	CASSLGDRGIAQPQHF
TRBV11-2	-	TRBJ2-7	-	TGTGCCAGCAGCCCGGATGCCCTGGACAGCTCCTACGAGCAGTACTTC	CASSPDALDSSYEQYF
TRBV18	-	TRBJ1-3	TRBD1	TGTGCCAGCTCAGAGACAGGGGGCCTCAAAGTCTCTGGAAACACCATATATTTT	CASSETGGLKVSGNTIYF
TRBV7-2	once	TRBJ2-5	-	TGTGCCAGCAGCACTCCTCGCCGAGGGCTATCTACTCAAGAGACCCAGTACTTC	CASSTPRRGLSTQETQYF